The 15 T cell receptor beta chains given below trace back to one sample, sequenced in a study of shared clonotypes between healthy human individuals. Generated by immunoSEQ multiplex PCR, the TCRdb table keeps only in-frame clones and is missing some. The sample lists around 690,000 clones, about 90% seen once, with roughly 36% in the top ten. The specimen sequenced was memory CD8+ T cells from PBMCs. Described subset: CD45RO+ cells pooled with CCR7-negative TemRA cells. These receptors were taken from a man between 18 and 35 years old in good health. Some clones in this sample may be carry-over from other donors' samples.

The gene calls are TRBV30 and TRBJ2-7, with D possibly TRBD2 on 6 matching bases. In germline, CDR1 is GTSNPN, CDR2 SVGIG (reference sequence). Between the trimmed V and J ends, which lost 3 bases and 4 bases, there was a span of 13 bases. The CDR3 is 13 residues long. The CDR3 region has the DNA TGTGCCTGGAGACTGGCGGGGAAATACGAGCAGTACTTC. It encodes CAWRLAGKYEQYF.

This clone appeared a single time. This chain links TRBV23-1 with TRBJ2-7; D possibly corresponds to TRBD1 (6 bases). TRBV23-1 is an ORF; its function is uncertain. V lost 6 bases and J 7 bases, leaving 19 bases between the germline ends. This CDR3 has 14 amino acids. The DNA for the CDR3 is TGCGCCAGCAGGCTAACAGGGTCCCTACGTGAGCAGTACTTC. It yields the protein CASRLTGSLREQYF.

The V call is TRBV27, the J call TRBJ2-1; D remains unclear. Germline CDR1 MNHEY, CDR2 SMNVEV (reference sequence). CDR3 length equals 17 residues. V gave up 4 bases and J gave up 8 bases, with 24 bases separating them. CDR3 region: CASSSLKVVSPFDEQFF. The CDR3, as DNA: TGTGCCAGCAGTTCCCTAAAGGTCGTCTCACCATTTGATGAGCAGTTCTTC.

The V gene is TRBV7-9, the J gene TRBJ2-3; D may be TRBD2 (6 bases). Trimming took off 1 base at V and 6 bases at J, with 14 bases between the two ends. Germline V CDR1 and CDR2: SEHNR, FQNEAQ (reference sequence). The CDR3 covers 15 residues. CDR3 nucleotides: TGTGCCAGCAGCTTAGGACTAGTGTTATGGGATACGCAGTATTTT. This encodes CASSLGLVLWDTQYF.

This CDR3 is CASSVAGSTYGYTF. CDR3 nucleotide sequence: TGTGCCAGCAGCGTAGCGGGGAGTACCTATGGCTACACCTTC. The gene calls are TRBV9 and TRBJ1-2, with unresolved D. V shed 0 bases and J shed 4 bases, with 10 bases lying between them. The CDR3 consists of 14 residues. Germline CDR1 is SGDLS and CDR2 is YYNGEE.

The genes are TRBV7-9 and TRBJ2-1, with 8 bases lining up with TRBD2. This CDR3 has 16 amino acids. The J segment lost 2 bases and the V segment lost 5 bases, leaving 8 bases of the junction unmatched. Germline V gene data show CDR1 as SEHNR and CDR2 as FQNEAQ (reference sequence). In DNA form, the CDR3 reads TGTGCCAGCAGCCCCAGAATGGGACTAGCCTACAATGAGCAGTTCTTC. Protein product: CASSPRMGLAYNEQFF. The full variable domain, in which reference TRBV7-9 and TRBJ2-1 provide the parts outside the CDR3, is DTGVSQNPRHKITKRGQNVTFRCDPISEHNRLYWYRQTLGQGPEFLTYFQNEAQLEKSRLLSDRFSAERPKGSFSTLEIQRTEQGDSAMYLCASSPRMGLAYNEQFFGPGTRLTVL.

The chain combines TRBV15 with TRBJ2-7; D is unresolved. The CDR3 has 14 residues. Germline V gene lookup returns CDR1 LNHNV and CDR2 YYDKDF (reference sequence). V gave up 5 bases and J gave up 6 bases, with 17 bases separating them. In DNA, the CDR3 is TGTGCCACCAGCGGCAGTTTGGTGACAAGCGAGCAGTACTTC. Amino acids: CATSGSLVTSEQYF.

V gene TRBV15 combines with J gene TRBJ1-1, with TRBD1 identical over 9 bases. The CDR3 runs 16 residues. Germline V gene sequence: CDR1 LNHNV, CDR2 YYDKDF (reference sequence). J was trimmed by 3 bases and V by 1 base; bases with no gene match: 6. DNA for the CDR3: TGTGCCACCAGCAGAGGTCCGGGACAGGGCTACACTGAAGCTTTCTTT. Amino acid sequence: CATSRGPGQGYTEAFF. Full variable domain (remainder filled in from reference TRBV15 and TRBJ1-1): DAMVIQNPRYQVTQFGKPVTLSCSQTLNHNVMYWYQQKSSQAPKLLFHYYDKDFNNEADTPDNFQSRRPNTSFCFLDIRSPGLGDTAMYLCATSRGPGQGYTEAFFGQGTRLTVV.

This clone was detected only a few times. This chain joins TRBV25-1 and TRBJ1-2, with D maybe TRBD1 (6 bases). The CDR3 is 14 residues long. The V gene lost 1 base and the J gene lost 5 bases, with 11 bases spanning the gap. CDR1 and CDR2 (germline): MGHDK, SYGVNS. CDR3 residues: CASSELTGAYGYTF. Here the CDR3 DNA reads TGTGCCAGCAGTGAATTGACGGGGGCATATGGCTACACCTTC.

The chain employs TRBV27 and TRBJ2-1; tentative D call: TRBD1 (7 bases). The CDR3 is made up of 14 amino acids. Germline V lookup: CDR1 MNHEY, CDR2 SMNVEV (reference sequence). V shed 5 bases and J shed 5 bases, with 13 bases lying between them. The DNA of the CDR3 is TGTGCCAGCAGTGCGGGACAGAGAAACAATGAGCAGTTCTTC. This gives the protein CASSAGQRNNEQFF.

This chain joins TRBV7-9 and TRBJ2-1; D remains ambiguous. V was trimmed by 5 bases and J by 4 bases, leaving 3 bases between them. Germline CDR1 reads SEHNR; CDR2 reads FQNEAQ (reference sequence). There are 11 residues in the CDR3. CDR3 residues: CASSGYNEQFF. The CDR3 nucleotides are TGTGCCAGCAGCGGGTACAATGAGCAGTTCTTC.

Points on this clone: The sample carries other DNA sequences with the same CDR3. This rearrangement joins TRBV9 to TRBJ2-3, with 9 positions matching TRBD2. J was trimmed by 6 bases and V by 0 bases; bases with no gene match: 5. The CDR3 consists of 15 residues. Germline loops: CDR1 SGDLS, CDR2 YYNGEE. The DNA of the CDR3 is TGTGCCAGCAGCGTAGGGGGACTAGCTCCGGATACGCAGTATTTT. Its translation: CASSVGGLAPDTQYF.

The chain recombines TRBV5-1 with TRBJ2-6; TRBD1 is a possible D gene (6 bases). From germline, CDR1 is SGHRS and CDR2 YFSETQ. CDR3 length: 15 amino acids. The germline V and J ends were trimmed by 2 bases and 4 bases, with 10 bases remaining between them. The CDR3 region is CASSFRTVGANVLTF. CDR3 sequence (DNA): TGCGCCAGCAGCTTTCGGACAGTCGGGGCCAACGTCCTGACTTTC.

The chain combines TRBV7-9 with TRBJ2-1; no definite D call. Trimming cost V 7 bases and J 4 bases, with 14 bases left between them. The CDR3 sequence is 14 residues long. The germline V gene encodes CDR1 SEHNR and CDR2 FQNEAQ (reference sequence). CDR3 bases: TGTGCCAGCACTGACGCCACCGGATACAATGAGCAGTTCTTC. It specifies CASTDATGYNEQFF.

This sequence joins TRBV7-8 and TRBJ2-7, with 8 bases identical to TRBD1. This CDR3 spans 13 amino acids. Germline CDR1 SGHVS, CDR2 FQNEAQ. The V gene end was trimmed by 6 bases and the J gene end by 12 bases; junction bases not matched to a gene: 13. The CDR3 region is CASRPGQGMALYF. The CDR3 DNA follows: TGTGCCAGCAGGCCCGGACAGGGAATGGCTTTGTACTTC.